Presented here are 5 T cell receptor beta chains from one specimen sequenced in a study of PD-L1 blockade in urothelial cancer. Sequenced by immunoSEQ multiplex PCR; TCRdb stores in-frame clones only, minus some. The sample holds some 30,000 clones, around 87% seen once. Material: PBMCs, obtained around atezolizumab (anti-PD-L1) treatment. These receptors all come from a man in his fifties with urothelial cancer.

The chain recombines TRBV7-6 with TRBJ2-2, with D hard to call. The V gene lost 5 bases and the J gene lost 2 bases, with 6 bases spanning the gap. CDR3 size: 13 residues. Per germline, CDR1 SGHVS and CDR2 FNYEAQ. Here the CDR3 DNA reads TGTGCCAGCAGCCCCCTTAACACCGGGGAGCTGTTTTTT. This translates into CASSPLNTGELFF.

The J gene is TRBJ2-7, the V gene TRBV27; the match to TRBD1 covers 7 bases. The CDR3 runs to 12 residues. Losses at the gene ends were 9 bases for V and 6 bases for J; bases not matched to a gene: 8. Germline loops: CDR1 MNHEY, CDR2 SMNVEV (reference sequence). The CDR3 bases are TGTGCCAGTCGACAGGGAGCCGGCGAGCAGTACTTC. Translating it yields CASRQGAGEQYF.

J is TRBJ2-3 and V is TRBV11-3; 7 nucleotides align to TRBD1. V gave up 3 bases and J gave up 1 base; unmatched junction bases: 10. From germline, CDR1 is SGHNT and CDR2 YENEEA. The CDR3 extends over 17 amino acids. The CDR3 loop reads CASSFGRGLSGTDTQYF. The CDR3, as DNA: TGTGCCAGCAGCTTCGGCAGGGGGTTATCAGGCACAGATACGCAGTATTTT.

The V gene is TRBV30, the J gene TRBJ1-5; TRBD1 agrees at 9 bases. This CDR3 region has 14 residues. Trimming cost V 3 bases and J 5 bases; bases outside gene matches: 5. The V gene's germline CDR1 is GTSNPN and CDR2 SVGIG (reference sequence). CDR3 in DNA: TGTGCCTGGAGGAAGACAGGGGGGGATCAGCCCCAGCATTTT. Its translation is CAWRKTGGDQPQHF.

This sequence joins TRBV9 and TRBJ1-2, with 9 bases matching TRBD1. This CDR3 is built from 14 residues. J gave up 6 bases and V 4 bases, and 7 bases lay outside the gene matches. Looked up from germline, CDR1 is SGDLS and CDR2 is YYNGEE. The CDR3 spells CASSTGGVRNGYTF. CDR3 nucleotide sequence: TGTGCCAGCAGCACAGGGGGCGTGAGGAATGGCTACACCTTC.